The clone carrying this T cell receptor (beta chain) was observed at least ten times. Its antigen is as yet unknown. This record comes from a study of response to subunit inactivated influenza vaccine. The study, taken as a whole, reports: Authors suggested that a seasonal influenza vaccination recruits few new T cells each time.

TCRdb itself ran the RT-PCR reads through MiXCR, one entry per CDR3 protein. This sample has 550,000 to 800,000 distinct CDR3 sequences, with more than 11% found just once. Per the germline V gene, CDR1 is MNHEY and CDR2 is SMNVEV (reference sequence). V trimming: 5 bases; J trimming: 0 bases; junction bases outside the gene matches: 7. The CDR3 consists of 18 residues. The TCR was taken from a man over 45 who received an inactivated influenza vaccine. The sequenced sample was PBMCs from blood, obtained around two weeks before vaccination. The chain employs TRBV27 and TRBJ2-6; 10 bases map to TRBD1. The DNA for the CDR3 is TGTGCCAGCAGTAGACAGGGGGCGTTATTCTCTGGGGCCAACGTCCTGACTTTC. Residues: CASSRQGALFSGANVLTF.